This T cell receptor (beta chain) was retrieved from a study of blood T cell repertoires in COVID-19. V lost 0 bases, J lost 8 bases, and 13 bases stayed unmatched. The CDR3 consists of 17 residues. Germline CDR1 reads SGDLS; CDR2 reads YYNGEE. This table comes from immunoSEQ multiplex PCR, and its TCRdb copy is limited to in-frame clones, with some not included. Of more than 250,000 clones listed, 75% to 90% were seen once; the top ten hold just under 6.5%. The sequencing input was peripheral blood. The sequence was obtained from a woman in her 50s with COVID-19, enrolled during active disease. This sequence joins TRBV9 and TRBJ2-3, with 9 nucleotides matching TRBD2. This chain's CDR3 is CASSVVGTSKPVGTQYF. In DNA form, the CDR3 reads TGTGCCAGCAGCGTAGTAGGGACTAGCAAACCCGTTGGTACGCAGTATTTT.